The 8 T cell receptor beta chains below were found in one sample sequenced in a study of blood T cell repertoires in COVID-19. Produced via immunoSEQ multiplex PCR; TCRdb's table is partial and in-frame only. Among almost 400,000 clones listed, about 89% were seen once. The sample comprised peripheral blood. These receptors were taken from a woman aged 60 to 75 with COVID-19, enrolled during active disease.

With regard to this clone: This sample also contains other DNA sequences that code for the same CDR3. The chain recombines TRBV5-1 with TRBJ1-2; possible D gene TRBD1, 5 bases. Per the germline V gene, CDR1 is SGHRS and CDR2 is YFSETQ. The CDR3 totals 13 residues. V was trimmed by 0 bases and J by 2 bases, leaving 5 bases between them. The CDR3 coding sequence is TGCGCCAGCAGCTTGGGACAGAACTATGGCTACACCTTC. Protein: CASSLGQNYGYTF.

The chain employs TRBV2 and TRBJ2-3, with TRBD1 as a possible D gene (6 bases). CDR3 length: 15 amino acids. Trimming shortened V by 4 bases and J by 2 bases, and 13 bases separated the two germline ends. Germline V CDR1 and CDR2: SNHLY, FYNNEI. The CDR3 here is CASSADRLFTDTQYF. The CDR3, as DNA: TGTGCCAGCAGTGCTGACAGGCTTTTCACAGATACGCAGTATTTT.

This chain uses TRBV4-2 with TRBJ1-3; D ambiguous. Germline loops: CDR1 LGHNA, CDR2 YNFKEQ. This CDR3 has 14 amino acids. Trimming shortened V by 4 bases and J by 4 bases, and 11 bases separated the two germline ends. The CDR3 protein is CASSLSKQGNTIYF. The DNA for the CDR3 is TGTGCCAGCAGCCTTTCCAAACAGGGAAACACCATATATTTT.

CDR3 nucleotide sequence: TGTGCCAGCAGTTTGACAACCGGGACAGGGGGTATCCTAGGTGGCTACACCTTC. It yields the protein CASSLTTGTGGILGGYTF. The chain uses TRBV28 and TRBJ1-2; 11 bases line up with TRBD1. The trim removed 3 bases at V and 7 bases at J, leaving 16 bases unmatched. This CDR3 is 18 amino acids long. Germline CDR1 reads MDHEN; CDR2 reads SYDVKM.

CDR3 sequence: CASSLGGRTAYGYTF. The CDR3, as DNA: TGTGCCAGCAGCTTAGGTGGAAGGACAGCTTATGGCTACACCTTC. The V call is TRBV7-6, the J call TRBJ1-2, with D possibly being TRBD1 (6 bases). Trimming took 1 base from V and 5 from J, leaving 14 bases between them. Germline V gene data show CDR1 as SGHVS and CDR2 as FNYEAQ. CDR3 length: 15 amino acids.

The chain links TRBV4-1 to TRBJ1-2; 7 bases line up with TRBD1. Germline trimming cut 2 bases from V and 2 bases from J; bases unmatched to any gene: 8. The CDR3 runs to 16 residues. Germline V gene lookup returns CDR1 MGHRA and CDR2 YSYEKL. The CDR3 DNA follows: TGCGCCAGCAGCCAACGGACAGGAGATGCGAACTATGGCTACACCTTC. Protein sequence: CASSQRTGDANYGYTF.

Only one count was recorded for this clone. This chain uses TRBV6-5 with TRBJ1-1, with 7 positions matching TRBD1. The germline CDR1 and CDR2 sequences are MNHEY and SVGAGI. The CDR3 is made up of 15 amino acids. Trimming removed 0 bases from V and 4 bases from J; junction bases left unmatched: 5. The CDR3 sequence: CASSYSMTGPTEAFF. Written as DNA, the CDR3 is TGTGCCAGCAGTTACTCGATGACAGGGCCCACTGAAGCTTTCTTT.

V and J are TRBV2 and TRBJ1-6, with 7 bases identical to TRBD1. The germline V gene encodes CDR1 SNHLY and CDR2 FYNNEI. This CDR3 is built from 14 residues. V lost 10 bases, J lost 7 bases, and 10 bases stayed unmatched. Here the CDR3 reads CANMRAGGNSPLHF. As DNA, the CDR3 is TGTGCCAACATGCGGGCAGGGGGAAATTCACCCCTCCACTTT.